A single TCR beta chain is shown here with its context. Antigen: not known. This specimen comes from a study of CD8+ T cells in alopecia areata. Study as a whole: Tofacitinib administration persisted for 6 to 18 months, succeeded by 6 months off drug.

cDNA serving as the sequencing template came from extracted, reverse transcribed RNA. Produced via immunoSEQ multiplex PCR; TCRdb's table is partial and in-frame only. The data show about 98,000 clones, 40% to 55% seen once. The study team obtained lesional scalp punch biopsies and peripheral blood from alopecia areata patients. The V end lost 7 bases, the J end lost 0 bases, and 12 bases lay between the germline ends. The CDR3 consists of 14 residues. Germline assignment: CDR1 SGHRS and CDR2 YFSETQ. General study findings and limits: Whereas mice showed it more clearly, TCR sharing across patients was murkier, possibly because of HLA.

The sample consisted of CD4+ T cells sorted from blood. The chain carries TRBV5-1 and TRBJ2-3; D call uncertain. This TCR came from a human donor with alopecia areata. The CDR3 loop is CASGNRPSTDTQYF. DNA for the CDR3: TGCGCCAGCGGGAACAGACCTAGCACAGATACGCAGTATTTT. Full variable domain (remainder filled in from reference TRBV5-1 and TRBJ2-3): KAGVTQTPRYLIKTRGQQVTLSCSPISGHRSVSWYQQTPGQGLQFLFEYFSETQRNKGNFPGRFSGRQFSNSRSEMNVSTLELGDSALYLCASGNRPSTDTQYFGPGTRLTVL.